This passage covers 24 T cell receptor beta chains from one sample sequenced in a study of blood T cell repertoires in COVID-19. TCRdb's table, derived via immunoSEQ multiplex PCR, lists solely in-frame clones and lacks some. The sample consists of 100,000 or so clones, roughly 87% of them appearing once. Material for sequencing was peripheral blood. These receptors came from a man aged 80 or over with acute or convalescent COVID-19.

CDR3 protein: CAWIVSQGGNEPQHF. In DNA form, the CDR3 reads TGTGCCTGGATTGTAAGTCAGGGGGGTAATGAGCCCCAGCATTTT. The genes are TRBV30 and TRBJ1-5, with 7 bases identical to TRBD1. The V gene's germline CDR1 is GTSNPN and CDR2 SVGIG (reference sequence). This CDR3 spans 15 amino acids. With 4 bases clipped from V and 8 bases from J, the junction kept 14 bases outside the gene matches.

This clone was found once. The rearrangement joins TRBV11-2 to TRBJ2-7; 7 bases match TRBD2. Trimming took 1 base from V and 4 from J; bases not matched to a gene: 19. This CDR3 is 19 amino acids long. The germline CDR1 and CDR2 sequences are SGHAT and FQNNGV. The DNA for the CDR3 is TGTGCCAGCAGCTTAGTATACGCGGGGGAGGCTTCCCTTCCATACGAGCAGTACTTC. Translating it yields CASSLVYAGEASLPYEQYF.

The chain couples TRBV28 to TRBJ2-5, with D possibly matching TRBD2 (5 bases). The V end lost 7 bases, the J end lost 3 bases, and 15 bases lay between the germline ends. In germline, CDR1 is MDHEN, CDR2 SYDVKM. The CDR3 length is 14 residues. CDR3 DNA sequence: TGTGCCAGCATGGTAACGGGGAGAGAAGAGACCCAGTACTTC. Its protein is CASMVTGREETQYF.

The chain links TRBV3-1 (or the pseudogene TRBV3-2) to TRBJ2-1, with D maybe TRBD1 (5 bases). The CDR3 is made up of 17 amino acids. Trimming stripped 0 bases from V and 0 bases from J, with 12 bases between. The V gene's germline CDR1 is LGHDT and CDR2 YNNKEL (reference sequence). CDR3: CASSQDRGHSSYNEQFF. For the CDR3, the DNA is TGTGCCAGCAGCCAAGATAGGGGTCACAGCTCCTACAATGAGCAGTTCTTC.

This sequence joins TRBV6-1 and TRBJ1-5; the D is unclear. Trimming took 4 bases from V and 0 from J, leaving 16 bases between them. The germline CDR1 and CDR2 sequences are MNHNS and SASEGT. CDR3 length: 17 residues. This CDR3 reads CASSGRPASYSNQPQHF. In nucleotides, the CDR3 is TGTGCCAGCAGTGGCAGGCCGGCCTCTTATAGCAATCAGCCCCAGCATTTT.

The V gene is TRBV28, the J gene TRBJ1-2; perhaps TRBD1 as D (6 bases). Germline CDR1 and CDR2: MDHEN and SYDVKM. Trimming left V 10 bases short and J 8 bases short, with 23 bases between. The CDR3 length is 14 residues. The CDR3 DNA sequence: TGTGCCACTCAAACGGGGCACCAGGGGAAGGGCTACACCTTC. This gives the protein CATQTGHQGKGYTF.

The chain recombines TRBV11-2 with TRBJ1-5; D possibly corresponds to TRBD1 (5 bases). This CDR3 region has 14 residues. Germline V gene data show CDR1 as SGHAT and CDR2 as FQNNGV. Trimming stripped 3 bases from V and 7 bases from J, with 13 bases between. CDR3 bases: TGTGCCAGCAGCTTCCTGGGGCAGGGCCAGCCCCAGCATTTT. Translating gives CASSFLGQGQPQHF.

The chain links TRBV19 to TRBJ1-6, with 7 bases fitting TRBD1. Germline V gene lookup returns CDR1 LNHDA and CDR2 SQIVND (reference sequence). This CDR3 has 16 residues. V lost 7 bases, J lost 10 bases, and 16 bases stayed unmatched. The CDR3 bases are TGTGCCAGTAAACCCTCCCGACAGGGTCTCGGGTCACCCCTCCACTTT. Translation: CASKPSRQGLGSPLHF.

The chain uses TRBV19 and TRBJ2-7; possibly TRBD1 for D (7 bases). The germline CDR1 and CDR2 sequences are LNHDA and SQIVND (reference sequence). The germline V and J ends were trimmed by 6 bases and 6 bases, with 21 bases remaining between them. This CDR3 has 15 amino acids. CDR3 sequence reads: CASSYTTGRSGEQYF. CDR3 DNA sequence: TGTGCCAGTAGCTATACGACAGGGAGGTCGGGCGAGCAGTACTTC.

J is TRBJ1-5 and V is TRBV29-1; 7 positions match TRBD1. Germline V lookup: CDR1 SQVTM, CDR2 ANQGSEA. This CDR3 is 14 amino acids long. The junction had 6 bases not matched to a gene; V was cut back by 4 bases and J by 3 bases. In DNA, the CDR3 is TGCAGCGTTGTTGAGGGGGCGGTCAATCAGCCCCAGCATTTT. This translates into CSVVEGAVNQPQHF.

This clone was observed once. This rearrangement joins TRBV19 to TRBJ1-5; D is unclear. CDR1 LNHDA and CDR2 SQIVND come from the germline V gene (reference sequence). The CDR3 loop spans 14 amino acids. The V end lost 3 bases, the J end lost 3 bases, and 9 bases lay between the germline ends. CDR3 region: CASSIIQSNQPQHF. CDR3 bases: TGTGCCAGTAGTATCATCCAGTCCAATCAGCCCCAGCATTTT.

The rearrangement joins TRBV6-5 to TRBJ1-5; 7 nucleotides line up with TRBD1. Germline values: CDR1 MNHEY, CDR2 SVGAGI. Trimming took 6 bases from V and 7 from J; bases not matched to a gene: 12. This CDR3 has 15 residues. In DNA form, the CDR3 reads TGTGCCAGCAGAAAATATGGACAGGCCGGGCAGCCCCAGCATTTT. Translating it yields CASRKYGQAGQPQHF.

J is TRBJ1-5 and V is TRBV5-8; 11 nucleotides align to TRBD1. The length of the CDR3 is 19 residues. In germline, CDR1 is SGHTS, CDR2 YDEGEE. J lost 6 bases, V lost 6 bases, and 20 bases had no gene match. The chain's CDR3 is CASNYYPGQGAHRGQPQHF. CDR3 nucleotide sequence: TGTGCCAGCAACTATTACCCTGGACAGGGGGCGCACCGTGGTCAGCCCCAGCATTTT.

V is TRBV27 and J is TRBJ1-1; 7 nucleotides align to TRBD1. V gave up 0 bases and J gave up 0 bases; unmatched junction bases: 1. The germline gives CDR1 MNHEY, CDR2 SMNVEV (reference sequence). This CDR3 has 15 amino acids. CDR3 nucleotides: TGTGCCAGCAGTTTATCACAGGGGATGAACACTGAAGCTTTCTTT. This translates into CASSLSQGMNTEAFF.

The rearrangement uses TRBV6-6 and TRBJ1-5; 8 bases align to TRBD1. Trimming cost V 6 bases and J 6 bases; bases outside gene matches: 7. The CDR3 sequence is 14 residues long. The V gene's germline CDR1 is MNHNY and CDR2 SVGAGI (reference sequence). In nucleotides, the CDR3 is TGTGCCAGCAGGAAAGGACAGGGCGGTCAGCCCCAGCATTTT. Protein product: CASRKGQGGQPQHF.

J is TRBJ2-7 and V is TRBV11-2, with D possibly TRBD1 on 6 matching bases. The V gene lost 3 bases and the J gene lost 4 bases, with 13 bases spanning the gap. This CDR3 is built from 14 residues. Germline assignment: CDR1 SGHAT and CDR2 FQNNGV. The CDR3 is CASSFGQLPYEQYF. CDR3 DNA: TGTGCCAGCAGCTTCGGACAGTTGCCGTACGAGCAGTACTTC.

The chain recombines TRBV2 with TRBJ2-5; 8 bases are shared with TRBD1. The V gene's germline CDR1 is SNHLY and CDR2 FYNNEI. V lost 6 bases and J lost 2; bases outside the gene matches: 8. This CDR3 is built from 15 residues. For the CDR3, the DNA is TGTGCCAGCAGGAAGGACAGGGCGATTCAAGAGACCCAGTACTTC. Protein product: CASRKDRAIQETQYF.

V and J are TRBV5-4 and TRBJ1-2; TRBD1 agrees at 7 bases. Germline V CDR1 and CDR2: SGHNT, YYREEE (reference sequence). There are 14 residues in the CDR3. The ends lost 2 bases at V and 7 bases at J; junction bases unmatched: 8. The CDR3 is CASSLGGAGGGYTF. The CDR3 DNA reads as TGTGCCAGCAGCTTAGGGGGCGCGGGAGGTGGCTACACCTTC.

In its sample, this clone was seen once. This rearrangement joins TRBV25-1 to TRBJ2-5, with D uncertain. This CDR3 contains 15 residues. V lost 1 base and J lost 3, with 12 bases in between. Looked up from germline, CDR1 is MGHDK and CDR2 is SYGVNS. CDR3 in amino acids: CASSEFRGEEETQYF. In nucleotides, the CDR3 is TGTGCCAGCAGTGAATTCCGCGGCGAAGAAGAGACCCAGTACTTC.

The chain links TRBV29-1 to TRBJ1-1, with 7 bases that match TRBD1. Germline CDR1 and CDR2: SQVTM and ANQGSEA. The V and J ends lost 6 bases and 5 bases, in that order; junction bases with no gene match: 9. The CDR3 is 13 residues long. Here the CDR3 reads CSVRQGSGTEAFF. The CDR3 nucleotides are TGCAGCGTGCGACAGGGTTCGGGGACTGAAGCTTTCTTT.

The chain couples TRBV5-6 to TRBJ2-1; the match to TRBD2 covers 12 bases. The CDR3 runs 18 residues. CDR1 and CDR2 (germline): SGHDT, YYEEEE. Trimming took 1 base from V and 10 from J; bases not matched to a gene: 15. The CDR3 here is CASSLNGLAGWGWGEQFF. The CDR3 region has the DNA TGTGCCAGCAGCTTGAATGGACTAGCGGGATGGGGTTGGGGGGAGCAGTTCTTC.

This clone has just a few counts. This chain connects TRBV6-2 or TRBV6-3 to TRBJ2-2, with 8 positions matching TRBD1. CDR3 length equals 16 residues. V lost 5 bases and J lost 1; bases outside the gene matches: 6. Germline CDR1 MNHEY, CDR2 SVGEGT. The CDR3 protein is CASSTFGTGNTGELFF. The CDR3 DNA follows: TGTGCCAGCAGTACCTTTGGGACAGGGAACACCGGGGAGCTGTTTTTT.

This clone was seen only a few times. This chain uses TRBV10-2 with TRBJ1-3, with D hard to call. CDR3 length: 17 amino acids. Trimming stripped 3 bases from V and 0 bases from J, with 15 bases between. Germline CDR1 WSHSY, CDR2 SAAADI. CDR3: CASSELLTPNSGNTIYF. The CDR3 nucleotides read TGCGCCAGCAGTGAATTGTTGACACCGAACTCTGGAAACACCATATATTTT.

The chain has TRBV28 and TRBJ2-1; D perhaps matches TRBD2 (5 bases). Trimming left V 5 bases short and J 6 bases short, with 8 bases between. CDR1 is MDHEN and CDR2 is SYDVKM in the germline V gene. The CDR3 spans 12 residues. The CDR3 protein is CASSPGSNEQFF. CDR3 coding DNA: TGTGCCAGCAGTCCGGGGTCCAATGAGCAGTTCTTC.